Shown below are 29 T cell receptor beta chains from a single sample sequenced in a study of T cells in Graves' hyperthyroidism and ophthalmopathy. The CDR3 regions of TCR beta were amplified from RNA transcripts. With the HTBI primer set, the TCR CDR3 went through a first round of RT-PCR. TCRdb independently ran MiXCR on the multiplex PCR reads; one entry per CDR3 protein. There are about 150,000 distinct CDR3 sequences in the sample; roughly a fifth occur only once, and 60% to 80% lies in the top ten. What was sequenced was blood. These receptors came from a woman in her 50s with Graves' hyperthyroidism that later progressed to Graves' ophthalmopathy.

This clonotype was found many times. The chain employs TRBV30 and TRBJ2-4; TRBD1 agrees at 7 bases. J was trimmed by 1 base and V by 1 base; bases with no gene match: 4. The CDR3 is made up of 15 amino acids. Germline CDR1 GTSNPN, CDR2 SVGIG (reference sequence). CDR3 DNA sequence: TGTGCCTGGAGTGACAGGGGCTGGGCCAAAAACATTCAGTACTTC. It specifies CAWSDRGWAKNIQYF.

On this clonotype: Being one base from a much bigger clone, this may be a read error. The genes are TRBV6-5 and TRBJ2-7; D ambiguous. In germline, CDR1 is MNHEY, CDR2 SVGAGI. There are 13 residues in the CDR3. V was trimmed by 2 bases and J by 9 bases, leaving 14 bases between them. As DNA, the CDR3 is TGTGCCAGCAGTTACGGCGAGGTATCCTTGCAGTACTTC. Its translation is CASSYGEVSLQYF.

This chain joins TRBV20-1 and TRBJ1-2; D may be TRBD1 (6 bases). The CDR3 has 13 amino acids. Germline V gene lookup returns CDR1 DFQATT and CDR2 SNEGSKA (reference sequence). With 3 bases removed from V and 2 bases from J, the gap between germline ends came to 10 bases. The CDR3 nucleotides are TGCAGTGCTAGTACAGGGAAGAACTATGGCTACACCTTC. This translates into CSASTGKNYGYTF.

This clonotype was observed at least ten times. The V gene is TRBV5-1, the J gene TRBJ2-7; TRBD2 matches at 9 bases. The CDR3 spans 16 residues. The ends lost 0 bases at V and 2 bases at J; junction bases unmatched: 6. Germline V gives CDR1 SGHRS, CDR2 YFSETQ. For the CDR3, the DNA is TGCGCCAGCAGCTTGGTAGCGGGAGCCACGACCTACGAGCAGTACTTC. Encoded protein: CASSLVAGATTYEQYF.

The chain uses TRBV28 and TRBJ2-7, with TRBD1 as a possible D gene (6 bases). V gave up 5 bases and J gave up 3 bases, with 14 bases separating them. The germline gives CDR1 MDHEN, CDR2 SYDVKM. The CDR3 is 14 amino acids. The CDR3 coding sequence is TGTGCCAGCAGTCTCCGGGACATCTTCTACGAGCAGTACTTC. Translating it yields CASSLRDIFYEQYF.

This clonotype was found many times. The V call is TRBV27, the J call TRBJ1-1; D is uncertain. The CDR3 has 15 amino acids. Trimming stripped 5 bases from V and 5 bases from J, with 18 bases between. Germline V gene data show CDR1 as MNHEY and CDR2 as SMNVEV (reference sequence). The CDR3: CASSPRADSGTEAFF. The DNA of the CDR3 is TGTGCCAGCAGTCCCCGGGCAGACTCGGGAACTGAAGCTTTCTTT.

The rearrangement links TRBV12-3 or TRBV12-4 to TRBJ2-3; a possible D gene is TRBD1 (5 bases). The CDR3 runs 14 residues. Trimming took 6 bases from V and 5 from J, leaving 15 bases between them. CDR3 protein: CASSPRTTGDTQYF. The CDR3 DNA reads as TGTGCCAGCAGCCCCAGGACAACGGGAGATACGCAGTATTTT.

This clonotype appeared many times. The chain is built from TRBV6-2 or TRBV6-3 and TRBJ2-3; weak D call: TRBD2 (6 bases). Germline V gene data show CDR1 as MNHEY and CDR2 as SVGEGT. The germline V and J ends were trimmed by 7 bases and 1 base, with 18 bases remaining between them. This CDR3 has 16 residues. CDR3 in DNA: TGTGCCAGCATTGGGGCTAGCGTTTCCCGCACAGATACGCAGTATTTT. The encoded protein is CASIGASVSRTDTQYF.

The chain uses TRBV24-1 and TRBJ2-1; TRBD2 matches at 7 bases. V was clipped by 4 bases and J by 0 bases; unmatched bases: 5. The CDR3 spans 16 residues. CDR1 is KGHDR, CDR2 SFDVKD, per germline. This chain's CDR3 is CATSETSASSYNEQFF. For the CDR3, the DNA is TGTGCCACCAGTGAAACTAGCGCGAGCTCCTACAATGAGCAGTTCTTC.

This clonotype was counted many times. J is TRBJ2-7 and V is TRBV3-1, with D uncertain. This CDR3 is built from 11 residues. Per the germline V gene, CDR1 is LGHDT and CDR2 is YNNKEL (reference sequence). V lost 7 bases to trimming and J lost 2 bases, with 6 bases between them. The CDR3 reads CASKGTYEQYF. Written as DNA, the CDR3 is TGTGCCAGCAAGGGCACCTACGAGCAGTACTTC.

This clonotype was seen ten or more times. This chain's CDR3 is CASSLRVGSGELFF. As DNA, the CDR3 is TGTGCCAGCAGCTTAAGGGTTGGGTCCGGGGAGCTGTTTTTT. The gene calls are TRBV11-2 and TRBJ2-2; D is unresolved. This CDR3 has 14 amino acids. Between the trimmed V and J ends, which lost 2 bases and 6 bases, there was a span of 10 bases. Germline V gene sequence: CDR1 SGHAT, CDR2 FQNNGV.

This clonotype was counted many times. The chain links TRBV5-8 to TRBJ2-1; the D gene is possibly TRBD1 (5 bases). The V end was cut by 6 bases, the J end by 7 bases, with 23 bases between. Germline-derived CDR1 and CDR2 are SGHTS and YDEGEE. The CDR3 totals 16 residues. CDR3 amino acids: CASIQPQGRTRNEQFF. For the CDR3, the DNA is TGTGCCAGCATCCAACCCCAGGGAAGGACCAGAAATGAGCAGTTCTTC.

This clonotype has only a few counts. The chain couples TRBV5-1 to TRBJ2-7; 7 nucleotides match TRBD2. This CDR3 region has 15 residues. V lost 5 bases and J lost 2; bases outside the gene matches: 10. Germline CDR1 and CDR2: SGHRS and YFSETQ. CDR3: CASRLSSGGTYEQYF. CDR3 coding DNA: TGCGCCAGCAGACTATCTAGCGGAGGTACCTACGAGCAGTACTTC.

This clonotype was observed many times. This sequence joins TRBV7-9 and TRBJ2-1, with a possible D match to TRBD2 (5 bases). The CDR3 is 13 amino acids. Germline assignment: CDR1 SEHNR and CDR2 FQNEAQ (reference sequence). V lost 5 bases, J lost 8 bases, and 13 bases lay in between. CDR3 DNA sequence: TGTGCCAGCAGCCTTGGGGTCGGGGATGAGCAGTTCTTC. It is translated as CASSLGVGDEQFF.

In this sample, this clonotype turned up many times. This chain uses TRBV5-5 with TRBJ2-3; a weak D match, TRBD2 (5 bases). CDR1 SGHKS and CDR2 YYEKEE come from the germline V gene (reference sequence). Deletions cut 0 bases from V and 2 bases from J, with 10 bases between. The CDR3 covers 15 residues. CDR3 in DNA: TGTGCCAGCAGCTTGGTCCCGGGGTCCACAGATACGCAGTATTTT. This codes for CASSLVPGSTDTQYF.

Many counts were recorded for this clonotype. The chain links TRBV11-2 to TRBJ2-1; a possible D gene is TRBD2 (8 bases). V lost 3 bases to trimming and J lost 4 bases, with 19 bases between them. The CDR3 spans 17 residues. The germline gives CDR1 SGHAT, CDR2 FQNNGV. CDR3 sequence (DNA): TGTGCCAGCAGCTTCGGGAGGGGGCAGCATGGGTACAATGAGCAGTTCTTC. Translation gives CASSFGRGQHGYNEQFF.

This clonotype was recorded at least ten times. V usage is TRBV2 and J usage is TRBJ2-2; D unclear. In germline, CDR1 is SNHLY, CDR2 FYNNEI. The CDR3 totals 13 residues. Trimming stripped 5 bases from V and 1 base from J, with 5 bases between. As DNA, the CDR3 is TGTGCCAGCAGTCGACTGAACACCGGGGAGCTGTTTTTT. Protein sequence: CASSRLNTGELFF.

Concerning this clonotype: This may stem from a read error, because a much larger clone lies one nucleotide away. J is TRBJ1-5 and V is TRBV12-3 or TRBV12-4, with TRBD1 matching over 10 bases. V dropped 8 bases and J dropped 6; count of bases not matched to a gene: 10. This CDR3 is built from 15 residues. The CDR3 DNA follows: TGTGCCAGCCGCCTAGGGACAGGGGACAGTCAGCCCCAGCATTTT. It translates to CASRLGTGDSQPQHF.

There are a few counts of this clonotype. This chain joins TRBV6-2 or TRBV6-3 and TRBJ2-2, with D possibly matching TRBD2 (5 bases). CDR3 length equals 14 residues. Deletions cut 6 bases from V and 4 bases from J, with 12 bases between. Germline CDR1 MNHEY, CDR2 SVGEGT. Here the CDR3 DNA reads TGTGCCAGCAGGCCGGACTTAGCCACCGGGGAGCTGTTTTTT. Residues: CASRPDLATGELFF.

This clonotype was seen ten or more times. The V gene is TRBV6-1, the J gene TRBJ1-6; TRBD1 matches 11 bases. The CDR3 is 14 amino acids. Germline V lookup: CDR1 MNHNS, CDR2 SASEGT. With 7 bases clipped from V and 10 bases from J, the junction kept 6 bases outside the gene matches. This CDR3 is CASKPGQGVSPLHF. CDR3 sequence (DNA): TGTGCCAGCAAGCCGGGACAGGGGGTGTCACCCCTCCACTTT.

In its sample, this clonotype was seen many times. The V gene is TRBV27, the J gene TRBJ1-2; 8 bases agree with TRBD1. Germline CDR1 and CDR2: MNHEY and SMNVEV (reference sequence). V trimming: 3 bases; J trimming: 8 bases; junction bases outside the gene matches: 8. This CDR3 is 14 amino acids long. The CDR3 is CASSFSGQGSGYTF. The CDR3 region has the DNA TGTGCCAGCAGTTTCTCCGGACAGGGATCCGGCTACACCTTC.

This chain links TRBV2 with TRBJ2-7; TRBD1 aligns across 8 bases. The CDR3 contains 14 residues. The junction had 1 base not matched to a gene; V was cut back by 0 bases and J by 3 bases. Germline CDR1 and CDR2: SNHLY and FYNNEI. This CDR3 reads CASSEATGVYEQYF. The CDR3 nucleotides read TGTGCCAGCAGTGAAGCGACAGGGGTCTACGAGCAGTACTTC.

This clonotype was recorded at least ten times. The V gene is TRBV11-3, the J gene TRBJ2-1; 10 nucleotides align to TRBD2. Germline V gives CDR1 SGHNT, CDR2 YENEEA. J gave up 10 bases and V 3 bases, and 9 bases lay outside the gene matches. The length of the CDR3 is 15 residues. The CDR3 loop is CASSFRLAGVGEQFF. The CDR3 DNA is TGTGCCAGCAGCTTTAGGCTAGCGGGAGTCGGGGAGCAGTTCTTC.

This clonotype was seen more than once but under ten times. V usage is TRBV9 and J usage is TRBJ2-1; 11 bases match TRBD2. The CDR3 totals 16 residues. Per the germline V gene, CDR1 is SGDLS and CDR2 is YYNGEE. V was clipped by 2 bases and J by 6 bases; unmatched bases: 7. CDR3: CASSVALAGGSNEQFF. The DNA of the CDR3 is TGTGCCAGCAGCGTGGCTCTAGCGGGAGGATCCAATGAGCAGTTCTTC. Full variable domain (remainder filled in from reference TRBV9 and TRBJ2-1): DSGVTQTPKHLITATGQRVTLRCSPRSGDLSVYWYQQSLDQGLQFLIQYYNGEERAKGNILERFSAQQFPDLHSELNLSSLELGDSALYFCASSVALAGGSNEQFFGPGTRLTVL.

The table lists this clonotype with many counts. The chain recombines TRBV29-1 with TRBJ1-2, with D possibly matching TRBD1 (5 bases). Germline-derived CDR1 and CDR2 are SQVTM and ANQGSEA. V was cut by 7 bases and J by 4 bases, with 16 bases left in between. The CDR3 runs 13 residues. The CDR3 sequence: CSADRPGLYGYTF. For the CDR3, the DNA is TGCAGCGCCGACCGGCCAGGGCTCTATGGCTACACCTTC.

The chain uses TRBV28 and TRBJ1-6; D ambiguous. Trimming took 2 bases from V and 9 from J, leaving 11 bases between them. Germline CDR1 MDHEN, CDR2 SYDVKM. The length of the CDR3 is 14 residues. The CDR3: CASSLGSTVSPLHF. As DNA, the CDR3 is TGTGCCAGCAGTTTAGGCAGTACAGTTTCACCCCTCCACTTT. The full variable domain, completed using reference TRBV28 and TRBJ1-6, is DVKVTQSSRYLVKRTGEKVFLECVQDMDHENMFWYRQDPGLGLRLIYFSYDVKMKEKGDIPEGYSVSREKKERFSLILESASTNQTSMYLCASSLGSTVSPLHFGNGTRLTVT.

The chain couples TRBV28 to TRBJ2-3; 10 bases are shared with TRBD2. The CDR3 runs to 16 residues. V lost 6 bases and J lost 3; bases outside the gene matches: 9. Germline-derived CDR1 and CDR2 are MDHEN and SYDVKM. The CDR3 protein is CASSKIAGGGTDTQYF. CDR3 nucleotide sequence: TGTGCCAGCAGCAAGATAGCGGGAGGCGGGACAGATACGCAGTATTTT.

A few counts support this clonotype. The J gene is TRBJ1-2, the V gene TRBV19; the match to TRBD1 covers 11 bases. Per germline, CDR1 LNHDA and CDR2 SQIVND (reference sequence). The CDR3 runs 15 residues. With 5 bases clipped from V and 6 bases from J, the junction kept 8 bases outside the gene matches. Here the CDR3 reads CASSPRTGGANGYTF. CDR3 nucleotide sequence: TGTGCCAGTAGTCCCCGGACAGGGGGCGCGAATGGCTACACCTTC.

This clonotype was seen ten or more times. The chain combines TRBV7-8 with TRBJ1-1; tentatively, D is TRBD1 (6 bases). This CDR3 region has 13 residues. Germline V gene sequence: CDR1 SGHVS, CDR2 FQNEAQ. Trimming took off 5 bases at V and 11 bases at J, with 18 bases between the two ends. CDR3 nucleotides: TGTGCCAGCAGCCCGCCGGCAACAGGGTGGGCTTTCTTT. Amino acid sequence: CASSPPATGWAFF.